This passage covers 8 T cell receptor beta chains from one sample sequenced in a study of blood T cell repertoires in COVID-19. Produced via immunoSEQ multiplex PCR; TCRdb's table is partial and in-frame only. Of about 200,000 clones detected, roughly 90% appear once; the ten largest clones hold 0.5% to 0.6%. Sequencing was done on a sample of peripheral blood. The receptors originated from a man in his fifties or sixties with acute or convalescent COVID-19.

This clone appeared a single time. The chain joins TRBV19 to TRBJ2-2, with D possibly TRBD1 on 6 matching bases. The ends were cut back, 8 bases at V and 3 bases at J, with 16 bases in the middle. The CDR3 is 15 amino acids. The germline V gene has CDR1 LNHDA and CDR2 SQIVND (reference sequence). The CDR3 here is CASHPGGHDTGELFF. The CDR3 nucleotides are TGTGCCAGTCATCCTGGGGGACACGACACCGGGGAGCTGTTTTTT.

V gene TRBV7-2 combines with J gene TRBJ1-6; 7 positions agree with TRBD1. There are 16 residues in the CDR3. The germline V gene encodes CDR1 SGHTA and CDR2 FQGNSA. J lost 0 bases, V lost 1 base, and 0 bases had no gene match. The CDR3 DNA is TGTGCCAGCAGCTTAGGGGACAGCTCCTATAATTCACCCCTCCACTTT. It encodes CASSLGDSSYNSPLHF.

This clone showed up just once. The CDR3 DNA follows: TGTGCCAGCAGTTCCGCCTCCGGGGGAAAACAAGAGACCCAGTACTTC. Its translation: CASSSASGGKQETQYF. The chain joins TRBV28 to TRBJ2-5; D may be TRBD2 (6 bases). The CDR3 is 16 residues long. The V end lost 4 bases, the J end lost 2 bases, and 17 bases lay between the germline ends. CDR1 and CDR2 (germline): MDHEN, SYDVKM.

The chain links TRBV2 to TRBJ2-1; maybe TRBD2 (5 bases). The V end lost 4 bases, the J end lost 8 bases, and 15 bases lay between the germline ends. The CDR3 length is 14 residues. CDR1 and CDR2 (germline): SNHLY, FYNNEI. CDR3 amino acids: CASSVGRGGDEQFF. The DNA for the CDR3 is TGTGCCAGCAGTGTTGGTCGAGGAGGCGATGAGCAGTTCTTC.

The chain carries TRBV18 and TRBJ1-3; TRBD1 aligns across 8 bases. V was clipped by 3 bases and J by 1 base; unmatched bases: 5. The CDR3 is 16 residues long. Germline lookup yields CDR1 KGHSH and CDR2 LQKENI. The CDR3 protein is CASSPGTGRSGNTIYF. CDR3 bases: TGTGCCAGCTCACCGGGGACAGGCCGATCTGGAAACACCATATATTTT.

The J gene is TRBJ2-2, the V gene TRBV11-2; possibly TRBD2 for D (5 bases). Germline CDR1 and CDR2: SGHAT and FQNNGV. Trimming cost V 6 bases and J 6 bases, with 26 bases left between them. This CDR3 has 18 residues. DNA of the CDR3: TGTGCCAGCAGATTCAGCTTTCTCAGCGCTCGGCGGGCCGGGGAGCTGTTTTTT. This encodes CASRFSFLSARRAGELFF. The variable domain in full, completed from reference TRBV11-2 and TRBJ2-2, reads EAGVAQSPRYKIIEKRQSVAFWCNPISGHATLYWYQQILGQGPKLLIQFQNNGVVDDSQLPKDRFSAERLKGVDSTLKIQPAKLEDSAVYLCASRFSFLSARRAGELFFGEGSRLTVL.

This clone was found a few times. The rearrangement links TRBV19 to TRBJ1-4; D is undetermined. With 2 bases removed from V and 7 bases from J, the gap between germline ends came to 11 bases. The CDR3 has 14 residues. CDR1 LNHDA and CDR2 SQIVND come from the germline V gene (reference sequence). The CDR3: CASSIFPGREKLFF. Here the CDR3 DNA reads TGTGCCAGTAGTATATTTCCGGGTCGTGAAAAACTGTTTTTT.

This clone occurred once. J is TRBJ2-5 and V is TRBV19; 10 nucleotides agree with TRBD2. The V gene's germline CDR1 is LNHDA and CDR2 SQIVND (reference sequence). CDR3 length equals 15 residues. The V segment lost 8 bases and the J segment 5 bases; nucleotides outside the gene matches: 11. This chain's CDR3 is CASAKAGGPLETQYF. DNA for the CDR3: TGTGCCAGTGCTAAAGCGGGAGGGCCGCTTGAGACCCAGTACTTC.